The T cell receptor (beta chain) under discussion was sequenced for a study of Graves' ophthalmopathy and Graves' hyperthyroidism. This CDR3 is 15 amino acids long. Germline-derived CDR1 and CDR2 are SNHLY and FYNNEI. V shed 2 bases, J shed 3 bases, and the junction held 5 bases outside the gene matches. Researchers took RNA transcripts and amplified TCR beta CDR3 regions from them. Investigators did first-round RT-PCR with HTBI primers, then second-round multiplex PCR. Using its own MiXCR run on the multiplex PCR reads, TCRdb lists one record per CDR3 protein. This table holds over a million distinct CDR3 sequences, about 38% found once. This clonotype was recorded a few times.

This rearrangement joins TRBV2 to TRBJ2-3; TRBD2 matches at 7 bases. The sample comprised peripheral blood or thyroid tissue (not recorded which). The sequence derives from an adult man with Graves' hyperthyroidism. CDR3 DNA sequence: TGTGCCAGCAGTGAACCGGGAGCGGGAACAGATACGCAGTATTTT. Translated, it gives CASSEPGAGTDTQYF. Looking up the rest from reference TRBV2 and TRBJ2-3 gives the full variable domain: EPEVTQTPSHQVTQMGQEVILRCVPISNHLYFYWYRQILGQKVEFLVSFYNNEISEKSEIFDDQFSVERPDGSNFTLKIRSTKLEDSAMYFCASSEPGAGTDTQYFGPGTRLTVL.